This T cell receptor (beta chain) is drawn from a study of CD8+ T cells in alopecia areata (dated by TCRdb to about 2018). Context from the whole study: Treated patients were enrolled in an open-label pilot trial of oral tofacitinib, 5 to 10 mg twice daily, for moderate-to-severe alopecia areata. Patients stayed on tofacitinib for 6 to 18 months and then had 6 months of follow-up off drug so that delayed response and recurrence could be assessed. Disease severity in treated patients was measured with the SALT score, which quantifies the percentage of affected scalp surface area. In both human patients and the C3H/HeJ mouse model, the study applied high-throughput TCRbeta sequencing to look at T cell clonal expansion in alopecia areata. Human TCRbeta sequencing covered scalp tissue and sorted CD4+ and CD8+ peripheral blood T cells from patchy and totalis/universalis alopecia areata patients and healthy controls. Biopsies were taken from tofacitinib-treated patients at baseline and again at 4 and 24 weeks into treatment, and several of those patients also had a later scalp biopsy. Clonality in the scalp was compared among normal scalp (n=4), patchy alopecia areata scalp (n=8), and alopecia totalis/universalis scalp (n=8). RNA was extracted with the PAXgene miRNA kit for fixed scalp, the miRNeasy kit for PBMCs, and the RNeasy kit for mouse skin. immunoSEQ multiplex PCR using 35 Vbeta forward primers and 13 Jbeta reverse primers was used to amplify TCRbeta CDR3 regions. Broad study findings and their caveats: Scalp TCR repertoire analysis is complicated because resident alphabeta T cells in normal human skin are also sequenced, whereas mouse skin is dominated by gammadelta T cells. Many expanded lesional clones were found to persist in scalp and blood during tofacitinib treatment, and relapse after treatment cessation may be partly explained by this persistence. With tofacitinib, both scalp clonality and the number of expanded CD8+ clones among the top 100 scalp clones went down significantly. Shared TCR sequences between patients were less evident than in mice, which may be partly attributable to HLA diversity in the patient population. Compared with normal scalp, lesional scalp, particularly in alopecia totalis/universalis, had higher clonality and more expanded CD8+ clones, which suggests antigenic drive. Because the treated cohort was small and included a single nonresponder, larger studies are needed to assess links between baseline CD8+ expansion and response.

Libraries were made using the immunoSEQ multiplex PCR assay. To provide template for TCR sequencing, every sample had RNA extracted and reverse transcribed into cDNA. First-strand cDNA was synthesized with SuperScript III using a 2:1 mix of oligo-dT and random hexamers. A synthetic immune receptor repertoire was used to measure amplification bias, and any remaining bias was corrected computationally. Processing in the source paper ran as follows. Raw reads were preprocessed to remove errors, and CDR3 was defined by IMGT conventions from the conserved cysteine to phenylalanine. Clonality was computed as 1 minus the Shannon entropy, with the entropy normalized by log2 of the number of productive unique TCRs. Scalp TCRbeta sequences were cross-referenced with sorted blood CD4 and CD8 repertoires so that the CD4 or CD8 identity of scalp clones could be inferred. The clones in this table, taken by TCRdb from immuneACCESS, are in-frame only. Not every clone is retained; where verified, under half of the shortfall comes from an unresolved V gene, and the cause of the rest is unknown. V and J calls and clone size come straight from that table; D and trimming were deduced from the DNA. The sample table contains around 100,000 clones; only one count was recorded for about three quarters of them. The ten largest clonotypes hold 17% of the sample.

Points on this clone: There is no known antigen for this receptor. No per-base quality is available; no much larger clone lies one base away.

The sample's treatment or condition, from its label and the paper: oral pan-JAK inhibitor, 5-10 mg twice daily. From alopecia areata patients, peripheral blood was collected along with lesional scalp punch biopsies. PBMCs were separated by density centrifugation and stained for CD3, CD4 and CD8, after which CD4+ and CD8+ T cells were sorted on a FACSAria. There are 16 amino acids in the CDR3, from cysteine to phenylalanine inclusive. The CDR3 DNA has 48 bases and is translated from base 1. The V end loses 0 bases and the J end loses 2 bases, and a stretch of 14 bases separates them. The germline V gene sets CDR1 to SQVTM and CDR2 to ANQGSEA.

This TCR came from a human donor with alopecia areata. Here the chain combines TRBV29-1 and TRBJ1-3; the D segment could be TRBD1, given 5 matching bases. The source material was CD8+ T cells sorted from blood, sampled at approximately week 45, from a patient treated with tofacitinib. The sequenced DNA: TGCAGCGTTGAAGATCCACCGGGGGGACCTGGAAACACCATATATTTT. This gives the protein CSVEDPPGGPGNTIYF.